Reported below is one T cell receptor (beta chain). The data are from a study of blood T cell repertoires in COVID-19. Overall study: Both acute and convalescent COVID-19 samples were obtained from the United States, Italy and Spain. PBMCs, B-cell-depleted T cells, or T cells provided the cDNA or gDNA that made up the material.

Original handling: Cell counts per sample came from amplifying reference gene primers. The assay was immunoSEQ multiplex PCR, and TCRdb's table has in-frame clones only and misses some. V and J calls and clone size come straight from that table; D and trimming were deduced from the DNA. The table shows about 310,000 clones, with roughly 91% occurring only once. This clonotype was sampled from a man aged 50 to 59 with active or convalescent COVID-19. The sequencing input was peripheral blood.

The CDR3 DNA is TGTGCCAGCAGCTATCTGACAGGGTTTAGCTCTGGAAACACCATATATTTT. Its protein product is CASSYLTGFSSGNTIYF. V usage is TRBV7-8 and J usage is TRBJ1-3, with 7 bases aligning to TRBD1. The V segment lost 4 bases and the J segment 0 bases; nucleotides outside the gene matches: 9. Germline CDR1 reads SGHVS; CDR2 reads FQNEAQ. CDR3 length equals 17 residues.